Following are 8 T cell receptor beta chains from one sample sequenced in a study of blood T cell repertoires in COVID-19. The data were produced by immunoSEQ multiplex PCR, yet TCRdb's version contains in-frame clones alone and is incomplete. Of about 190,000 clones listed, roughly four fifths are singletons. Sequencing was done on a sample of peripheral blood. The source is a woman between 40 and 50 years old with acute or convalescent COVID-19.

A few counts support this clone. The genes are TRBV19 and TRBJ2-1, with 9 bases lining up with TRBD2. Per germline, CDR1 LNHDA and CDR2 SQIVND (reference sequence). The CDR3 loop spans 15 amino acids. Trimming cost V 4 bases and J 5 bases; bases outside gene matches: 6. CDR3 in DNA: TGTGCCAGTAGTACGCTTAGCGGGGGCCACAATGAGCAGTTCTTC. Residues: CASSTLSGGHNEQFF.

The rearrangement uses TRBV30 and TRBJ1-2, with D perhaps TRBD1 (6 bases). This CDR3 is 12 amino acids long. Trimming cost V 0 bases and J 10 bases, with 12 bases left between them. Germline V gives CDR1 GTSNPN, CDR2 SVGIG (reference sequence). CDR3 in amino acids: CAWSVTGFLYTF. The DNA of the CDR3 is TGTGCCTGGAGTGTTACAGGGTTTCTCTACACCTTC. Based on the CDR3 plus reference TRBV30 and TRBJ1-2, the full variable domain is SQTIHQWPATLVQPVGSPLSLECTVEGTSNPNLYWYRQAAGRGLQLLFYSVGIGQISSEVPQNLSASRPQDRQFILSSKKLLLSDSGFYLCAWSVTGFLYTFGSGTRLTVV.

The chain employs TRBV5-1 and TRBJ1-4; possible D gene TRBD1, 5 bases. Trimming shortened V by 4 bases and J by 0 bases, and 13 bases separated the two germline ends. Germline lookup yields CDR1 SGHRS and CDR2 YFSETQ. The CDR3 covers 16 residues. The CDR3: CASSAAQTATNEKLFF. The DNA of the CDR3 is TGCGCCAGCAGCGCCGCCCAGACAGCAACTAATGAAAAACTGTTTTTT.

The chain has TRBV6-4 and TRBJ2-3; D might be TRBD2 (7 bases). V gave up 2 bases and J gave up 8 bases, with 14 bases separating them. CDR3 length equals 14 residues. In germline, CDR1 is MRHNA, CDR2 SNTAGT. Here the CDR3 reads CASSDGGGFSTQYF. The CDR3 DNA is TGTGCCAGCAGTGACGGCGGGGGCTTCTCTACGCAGTATTTT.

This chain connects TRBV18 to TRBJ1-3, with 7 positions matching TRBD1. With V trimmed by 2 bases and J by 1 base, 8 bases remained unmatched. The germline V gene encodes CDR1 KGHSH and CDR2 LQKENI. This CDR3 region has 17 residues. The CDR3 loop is CASSPGSRGQSGNTIYF. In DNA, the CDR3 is TGTGCCAGCTCACCAGGATCTAGGGGGCAATCTGGAAACACCATATATTTT.

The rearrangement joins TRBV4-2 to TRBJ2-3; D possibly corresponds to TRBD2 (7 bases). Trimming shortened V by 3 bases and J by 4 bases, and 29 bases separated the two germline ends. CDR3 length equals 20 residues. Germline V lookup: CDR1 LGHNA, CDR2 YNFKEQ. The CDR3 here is CASSQVGGGAFRGSSDTQYF. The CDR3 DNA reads TGTGCCAGCAGCCAGGTAGGGGGGGGCGCGTTTCGAGGGTCGTCAGATACGCAGTATTTT.

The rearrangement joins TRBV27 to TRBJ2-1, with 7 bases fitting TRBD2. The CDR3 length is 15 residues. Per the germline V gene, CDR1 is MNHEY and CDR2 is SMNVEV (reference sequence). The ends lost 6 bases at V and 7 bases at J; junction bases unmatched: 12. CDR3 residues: CASSYTSGIRNEQFF. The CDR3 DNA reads TGTGCCAGCAGCTATACCAGCGGGATTCGGAATGAGCAGTTCTTC.

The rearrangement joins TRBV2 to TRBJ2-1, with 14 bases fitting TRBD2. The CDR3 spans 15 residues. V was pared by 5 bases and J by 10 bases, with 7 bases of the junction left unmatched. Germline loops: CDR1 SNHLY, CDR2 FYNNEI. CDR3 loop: CASSPTSGGAREQFF. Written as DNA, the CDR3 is TGTGCCAGCAGTCCGACTAGCGGGGGGGCCAGGGAGCAGTTCTTC. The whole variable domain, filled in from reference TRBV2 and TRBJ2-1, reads EPEVTQTPSHQVTQMGQEVILRCVPISNHLYFYWYRQILGQKVEFLVSFYNNEISEKSEIFDDQFSVERPDGSNFTLKIRSTKLEDSAMYFCASSPTSGGAREQFFGPGTRLTVL.